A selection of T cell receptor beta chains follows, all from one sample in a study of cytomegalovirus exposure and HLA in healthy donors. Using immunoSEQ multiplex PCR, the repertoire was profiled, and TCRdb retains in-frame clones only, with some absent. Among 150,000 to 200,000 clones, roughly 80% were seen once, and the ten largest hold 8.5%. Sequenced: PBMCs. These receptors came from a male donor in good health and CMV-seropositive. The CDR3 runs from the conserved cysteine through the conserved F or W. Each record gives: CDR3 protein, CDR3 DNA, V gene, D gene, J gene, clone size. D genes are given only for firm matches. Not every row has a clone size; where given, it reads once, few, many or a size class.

CDR3: CASSVDSGGNTGELFF
DNA: TGTGCCAGCAGCGTAGATAGCGGGGGGAACACCGGGGAGCTGTTTTTT
V: TRBV9
D: TRBD2
J: TRBJ2-2
size: .

CDR3: CASSFGTYNSNQPQHF
DNA: TGTGCCAGCAGCTTCGGGACTTACAATAGCAATCAGCCCCAGCATTTT
V: TRBV7-9
D: .
J: TRBJ1-5
size: .

CDR3: CASSFRLAGGSEQFF
DNA: TGTGCCAGCAGCTTTAGACTAGCGGGGGGGAGTGAGCAGTTCTTC
V: TRBV5-8
D: TRBD2
J: TRBJ2-1
size: .

CDR3: CASSQEVSSGYTF
DNA: TGCGCCAGCAGTCAGGAAGTCTCCTCCGGCTACACCTTC
V: TRBV5-1
D: .
J: TRBJ1-2
size: once

CDR3: CASSRQGTSDNSPLHF
DNA: TGTGCCAGCAGCAGACAGGGTACATCGGATAATTCACCCCTCCACTTT
V: TRBV5-4
D: TRBD1
J: TRBJ1-6
size: .

CDR3: CASRVSGGYNQPQHF
DNA: TGTGCCAGCAGGGTTTCCGGGGGGTACAATCAGCCCCAGCATTTT
V: TRBV28
D: .
J: TRBJ1-5
size: few

CDR3: CASSPDSGRVNEQFF
DNA: TGTGCCAGCTCACCGGACAGCGGGAGGGTCAATGAGCAGTTCTTC
V: TRBV18
D: TRBD2
J: TRBJ2-1
size: few

CDR3: CASSVGQYNDIQYF
DNA: TGTGCCAGCAGCGTCGGACAGTATAATGACATTCAGTACTTC
V: TRBV7-9
D: .
J: TRBJ2-4
size: few

CDR3: CASPNRETQYF
DNA: TGTGCCAGCCCAAACCGGGAGACCCAGTACTTC
V: TRBV2
D: .
J: TRBJ2-5
size: .

CDR3: CASSLAAYQETQYF
DNA: TGTGCCAGCAGCTTAGCAGCATACCAAGAGACCCAGTACTTC
V: TRBV7-9
D: .
J: TRBJ2-5
size: few

CDR3: CASRRQGTGELFF
DNA: TGTGCCAGCAGGCGACAGGGGACCGGGGAGCTGTTTTTT
V: TRBV14
D: TRBD1
J: TRBJ2-2
size: .

CDR3: CSVVVTGETQYF
DNA: TGCAGCGTTGTCGTCACAGGAGAGACCCAGTACTTC
V: TRBV29-1
D: .
J: TRBJ2-5
size: .

CDR3: CASLKSYFAEAFF
DNA: TGTGCCAGCCTTAAATCTTACTTCGCTGAAGCTTTCTTT
V: TRBV11-2
D: .
J: TRBJ1-1
size: .

CDR3: CVLGLAGPHSRGQYF
DNA: TGTGTTCTTGGACTAGCGGGCCCTCACTCCCGGGGGCAGTACTTC
V: TRBV19
D: TRBD2
J: TRBJ2-7
size: .

CDR3: CASSFEGGGPNTEAFF
DNA: TGTGCCAGCAGCTTCGAGGGGGGGGGCCCGAACACTGAAGCTTTCTTT
V: TRBV7-9
D: .
J: TRBJ1-1
size: .

CDR3: CASSRGTGDFGANGLTF
DNA: TGCGCCAGCAGCCGGGGGACAGGGGATTTCGGGGCCAACGGCCTGACTTTC
V: TRBV4-3
D: TRBD1
J: TRBJ2-6
size: .

CDR3: CASSEVGSGRGEQYF
DNA: TGTGCCAGCAGTGAAGTGGGTAGCGGGAGAGGAGAGCAGTACTTC
V: TRBV6-1
D: TRBD2
J: TRBJ2-7
size: once

CDR3: CASSQDRARTDTQYF
DNA: TGCGCCAGCAGCCAAGATCGAGCGAGGACAGATACGCAGTATTTT
V: TRBV4-1
D: .
J: TRBJ2-3
size: .

CDR3: CASTPRGHYGYEQYF
DNA: TGTGCCAGCACCCCGAGGGGACACTACGGCTACGAGCAGTACTTC
V: TRBV27
D: .
J: TRBJ2-7
size: few

CDR3: CASSELTGSGGYTF
DNA: TGTGCCAGCAGCGAACTAACAGGGAGCGGTGGCTACACCTTC
V: TRBV28
D: .
J: TRBJ1-2
size: once

CDR3: CASSLNSYEQYF
DNA: TGTGCCAGCAGCCTCAACAGCTACGAGCAGTACTTC
V: TRBV9
D: .
J: TRBJ2-7
size: .

CDR3: CASSEAQGGYEKLFF
DNA: TGTGCCAGCAGCGAGGCACAGGGCGGGTATGAAAAACTGTTTTTT
V: TRBV5-6
D: .
J: TRBJ1-4
size: .

CDR3: CSALMRPEQFF
DNA: TGCAGTGCCCTCATGCGCCCCGAGCAGTTCTTC
V: TRBV20-1
D: .
J: TRBJ2-1
size: .

CDR3: CASSPDRSETQYF
DNA: TGTGCCAGCAGCCCGGACAGGTCAGAGACCCAGTACTTC
V: TRBV7-2
D: TRBD1
J: TRBJ2-5
size: once

CDR3: CASSLVKGISSGANGLTF
DNA: TGCGCCAGCAGCTTGGTCAAGGGGATAAGCTCTGGGGCCAACGGCCTGACTTTC
V: TRBV5-1
D: .
J: TRBJ2-6
size: few

CDR3: CASSEQPGQGAGTDTQYF
DNA: TGTGCCAGCAGTGAACAACCGGGACAGGGGGCAGGCACAGATACGCAGTATTTT
V: TRBV25-1
D: TRBD1
J: TRBJ2-3
size: .

CDR3: CASSQGQVGAYNSPLHF
DNA: TGTGCCAGCAGTCAGGGACAGGTCGGCGCCTATAATTCACCCCTCCACTTT
V: TRBV27
D: TRBD1
J: TRBJ1-6
size: .

CDR3: CASSQTASSYNEQFF
DNA: TGTGCCAGCAGTCAAACTGCAAGCTCCTACAATGAGCAGTTCTTC
V: TRBV6-4
D: .
J: TRBJ2-1
size: .

CDR3: CASSLTGSEAFF
DNA: TGTGCCAGCAGCTTGACCGGGTCTGAAGCTTTCTTT
V: TRBV7-9
D: .
J: TRBJ1-1
size: few

CDR3: CAWSSKGQPSYEQYF
DNA: TGTGCCTGGAGTTCAAAGGGGCAACCCTCCTACGAGCAGTACTTC
V: TRBV30
D: .
J: TRBJ2-7
size: .

CDR3: CASSQGTAGTEAFF
DNA: TGCGCCAGCAGCCAAGGGACGGCGGGCACTGAAGCTTTCTTT
V: TRBV4-3
D: .
J: TRBJ1-1
size: .

CDR3: CASPISDPPTGLCTQYF
DNA: TGTGCCAGCCCGATATCGGACCCGCCAACAGGGCTCTGTACGCAGTATTTT
V: TRBV27
D: .
J: TRBJ2-3
size: once

CDR3: CASSPLNGDTQYF
DNA: TGTGCCAGCAGTCCCCTTAACGGTGATACGCAGTATTTT
V: TRBV28
D: .
J: TRBJ2-3
size: once

CDR3: CASSSQDTSYEQYF
DNA: TGTGCCAGCAGCTCCCAGGATACAAGCTACGAGCAGTACTTC
V: TRBV11-2
D: .
J: TRBJ2-7
size: .

CDR3: CASSSTNGNTIYF
DNA: TGTGCCAGCAGCTCCACTAATGGAAACACCATATATTTT
V: TRBV11-2
D: .
J: TRBJ1-3
size: once

CDR3: CASSAGLASSTDTQYF
DNA: TGTGCCAGCAGCGCGGGACTAGCGTCTAGCACAGATACGCAGTATTTT
V: TRBV11-3
D: TRBD2
J: TRBJ2-3
size: .

CDR3: CASSLVRGYEQYF
DNA: TGTGCCAGCAGCTTGGTCCGGGGCTACGAGCAGTACTTC
V: TRBV5-8
D: .
J: TRBJ2-7
size: few

CDR3: CASSPGTEERVSQYF
DNA: TGTGCCAGCAGTCCCGGGACAGAAGAAAGAGTGTCCCAGTACTTC
V: TRBV7-9
D: TRBD1
J: TRBJ2-5
size: .

CDR3: CASSQVSMYEQYF
DNA: TGCGCCAGCAGCCAGGTCTCGATGTACGAGCAGTACTTC
V: TRBV4-1
D: .
J: TRBJ2-7
size: .

CDR3: CAWGQGGYGYTF
DNA: TGTGCCTGGGGACAGGGGGGTTATGGCTACACCTTC
V: TRBV30
D: TRBD1
J: TRBJ1-2
size: few

CDR3: CASSPGGGMNTEAFF
DNA: TGTGCCAGCAGTCCGGGGGGGGGAATGAACACTGAAGCTTTCTTT
V: TRBV28
D: .
J: TRBJ1-1
size: .

CDR3: CASSWDRDSGNTIYF
DNA: TGTGCCAGCAGTTGGGACAGGGACTCTGGAAACACCATATATTTT
V: TRBV7-8
D: TRBD1
J: TRBJ1-3
size: .